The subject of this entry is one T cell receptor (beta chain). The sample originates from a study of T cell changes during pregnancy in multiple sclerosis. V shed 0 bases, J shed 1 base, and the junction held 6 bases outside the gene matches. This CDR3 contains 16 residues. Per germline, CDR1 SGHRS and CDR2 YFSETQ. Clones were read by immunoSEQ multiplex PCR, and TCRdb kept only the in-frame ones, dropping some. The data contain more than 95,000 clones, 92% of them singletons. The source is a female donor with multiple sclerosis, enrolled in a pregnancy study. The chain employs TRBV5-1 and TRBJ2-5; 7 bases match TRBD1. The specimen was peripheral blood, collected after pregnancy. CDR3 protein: CASSLAVAGGQETQYF. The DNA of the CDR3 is TGCGCCAGCAGCTTGGCCGTGGCAGGGGGCCAAGAGACCCAGTACTTC.